Presented here are 18 T cell receptor beta chains from one specimen sequenced in a study of TIL therapy for anti-PD-1-resistant metastatic lung cancer. The immunoSEQ assay was v3. Here immunoSEQ multiplex PCR was the method, and the copy in TCRdb shows in-frame clones only, minus some. The sample has about 50,000 clones, roughly 85% seen once. Documented time point: pre-treatment sample, taken before nivolumab and TIL therapy. Sequencing was performed on blood, taken at baseline. These receptors were taken from a woman aged 30-85 years with non-small cell lung cancer.

The chain is built from TRBV9 and TRBJ2-1; TRBD2 aligns across 8 bases. Germline values: CDR1 SGDLS, CDR2 YYNGEE. Trimming took 0 bases from V and 4 from J; bases not matched to a gene: 3. This CDR3 is 15 amino acids long. In DNA, the CDR3 is TGTGCCAGCAGCGTAGGGACTAGCTTATACAATGAGCAGTTCTTC. Encoded protein: CASSVGTSLYNEQFF.

This clone was picked up a small number of times. The V and J genes are TRBV2 and TRBJ2-7; 12 bases are shared with TRBD1. The CDR3 extends over 15 amino acids. V was pared by 10 bases and J by 2 bases, with 9 bases of the junction left unmatched. CDR1 and CDR2 from the germline V gene are SNHLY and FYNNEI. CDR3 sequence (DNA): TGTGCCATCTTGCTGGGACAGGGGGCAACCTACGAGCAGTACTTC. Its protein product is CAILLGQGATYEQYF.

J is TRBJ2-2 and V is TRBV11-3, with D perhaps matching TRBD2 (5 bases). CDR1 and CDR2 from the germline V gene are SGHNT and YENEEA. V lost 1 base and J 5 bases, leaving 14 bases between the germline ends. The CDR3 has 16 amino acids. CDR3 amino acids: CASSLGFGESTGELFF. DNA for the CDR3: TGTGCCAGCAGCTTAGGATTTGGGGAGTCAACCGGGGAGCTGTTTTTT.

The V gene is TRBV7-9, the J gene TRBJ2-7, with D uncertain. The V end was cut by 5 bases, the J end by 7 bases, with 15 bases between. Germline-derived CDR1 and CDR2 are SEHNR and FQNEAQ (reference sequence). There are 13 residues in the CDR3. As DNA, the CDR3 is TGTGCCAGCAGCCCGGACGGATGGGGAGAGCAGTACTTC. It translates to CASSPDGWGEQYF.

This clone appeared a few times. The J gene is TRBJ1-4, the V gene TRBV15; D remains ambiguous. Germline V gives CDR1 LNHNV, CDR2 YYDKDF (reference sequence). CDR3 length equals 16 residues. Trimming removed 2 bases at V and 0 bases at J, with 10 bases between. The DNA for the CDR3 is TGTGCCACCAGCAGAAATGACCCATCAACTAATGAAAAACTGTTTTTT. Its translation: CATSRNDPSTNEKLFF. The full variable domain, with the rest looked up from reference TRBV15 and TRBJ1-4, is DAMVIQNPRYQVTQFGKPVTLSCSQTLNHNVMYWYQQKSSQAPKLLFHYYDKDFNNEADTPDNFQSRRPNTSFCFLDIRSPGLGDTAMYLCATSRNDPSTNEKLFFGSGTQLSVL.

This chain connects TRBV7-9 to TRBJ2-7; 9 nucleotides line up with TRBD2. CDR1 is SEHNR and CDR2 is FQNEAQ in the germline V gene (reference sequence). The length of the CDR3 is 16 residues. V trimming: 5 bases; J trimming: 4 bases; junction bases outside the gene matches: 12. The CDR3 reads CASSGRLAELSYEQYF. The CDR3, as DNA: TGTGCCAGCAGCGGAAGACTAGCGGAACTTAGTTACGAGCAGTACTTC.

The chain recombines TRBV19 with TRBJ2-5, with a weak D call TRBD1 (6 bases). The CDR3 runs 12 residues. CDR1 and CDR2 from the germline V gene are LNHDA and SQIVND (reference sequence). V lost 5 bases to trimming and J lost 4 bases, with 8 bases between them. CDR3 loop: CASSQQGETQYF. For the CDR3, the DNA is TGTGCCAGTAGTCAACAGGGAGAGACCCAGTACTTC.

This chain's CDR3 is CASSPPAPGNTIYF. DNA of the CDR3: TGTGCCAGCAGTCCGCCCGCACCAGGAAACACCATATATTTT. The rearrangement links TRBV28 to TRBJ1-3; D call uncertain. Trimming shortened V by 5 bases and J by 4 bases, and 12 bases separated the two germline ends. Germline loops: CDR1 MDHEN, CDR2 SYDVKM. This CDR3 comprises 14 residues.

The gene calls are TRBV7-9 and TRBJ2-5; D might be TRBD1 or TRBD2, each matching 5 bases. CDR1 and CDR2 (germline): SEHNR, FQNEAQ (reference sequence). This CDR3 spans 16 amino acids. With 3 bases removed from V and 3 bases from J, the gap between germline ends came to 17 bases. In DNA form, the CDR3 reads TGTGCCAGCAGCTTTTACGGGGCCCGAGAGAAAGAGACCCAGTACTTC. It codes for CASSFYGAREKETQYF.

The rearrangement uses TRBV7-2 and TRBJ2-7; no clear D. V was shortened by 2 bases and J by 2 bases, with 10 bases between the two germline ends. The CDR3 has 14 residues. Germline loops: CDR1 SGHTA, CDR2 FQGNSA. The CDR3 DNA follows: TGTGCCAGCAGCTTATCAGGCAGTACCTACGAGCAGTACTTC. This sequence encodes CASSLSGSTYEQYF.

Of note for this clone: The conserved closing phenylalanine or tryptophan is absent in this CDR3, likely reflecting a read error. V is TRBV27 and J is TRBJ2-7; D not certain. CDR1 is MNHEY and CDR2 is SMNVEV in the germline V gene (reference sequence). With 4 bases removed from V and 2 bases from J, the gap between germline ends came to 6 bases. The CDR3 consists of 12 residues. CDR3 coding DNA: TGTGCCAGCAGTTCAACAGCCTACGAGCAGTACCTC. Encoded protein: CASSSTAYEQYL.

A few counts support this clone. This rearrangement joins TRBV7-9 to TRBJ2-1, with 11 nucleotides matching TRBD2. The CDR3 is 17 amino acids. CDR1 and CDR2 (germline): SEHNR, FQNEAQ (reference sequence). Trimming took 6 bases from V and 0 from J; bases not matched to a gene: 7. The CDR3 here is CASRPGLAGDSYNEQFF. As DNA, the CDR3 is TGTGCCAGCAGGCCTGGACTAGCGGGTGACTCCTACAATGAGCAGTTCTTC.

The V call is TRBV19, the J call TRBJ2-3, with D perhaps assigned TRBD1 or TRBD2 (5 bases each). CDR3 length: 14 residues. Germline V gene data show CDR1 as LNHDA and CDR2 as SQIVND (reference sequence). Trimming removed 1 base from V and 1 base from J, with 6 bases in between. The CDR3 DNA is TGTGCCAGTAGTATAGGAGGGGGCACAGATACGCAGTATTTT. Protein sequence: CASSIGGGTDTQYF.

V is TRBV5-1 and J is TRBJ1-4; D not resolved. Germline V gene sequence: CDR1 SGHRS, CDR2 YFSETQ. Trimming removed 3 bases from V and 8 bases from J, with 17 bases in between. This CDR3 comprises 15 residues. The CDR3 loop is CASSSTARVGEKLFF. DNA for the CDR3: TGCGCCAGCAGCTCTACAGCCCGGGTAGGGGAAAAACTGTTTTTT. The variable domain in full, completed from reference TRBV5-1 and TRBJ1-4, reads KAGVTQTPRYLIKTRGQQVTLSCSPISGHRSVSWYQQTPGQGLQFLFEYFSETQRNKGNFPGRFSGRQFSNSRSEMNVSTLELGDSALYLCASSSTARVGEKLFFGSGTQLSVL.

This sequence joins TRBV29-1 and TRBJ2-7; TRBD1 aligns across 9 bases. This CDR3 contains 13 residues. The junction had 7 bases not matched to a gene; V was cut back by 7 bases and J by 3 bases. CDR1 and CDR2 from the germline V gene are SQVTM and ANQGSEA. As DNA, the CDR3 is TGCAGCGCTATGACAGGGGGAAGCTACGAGCAGTACTTC. Encoded protein: CSAMTGGSYEQYF.

The V call is TRBV7-3, the J call TRBJ2-1; TRBD2 agrees at 16 bases. The germline CDR1 and CDR2 sequences are SGHTA and FQGTGA. J gave up 14 bases and V 2 bases, and 3 bases lay outside the gene matches. This CDR3 contains 14 residues. The CDR3 DNA is TGTGCCAGCAGCTTAGGGACTAGCGGGAGGGCCGAGTTCTTC. Amino acids: CASSLGTSGRAEFF.

This chain links TRBV4-2 with TRBJ1-6; D gene uncertain. Deletions cut 1 base from V and 9 bases from J, with 7 bases between. The CDR3 is 13 residues long. Looked up from germline, CDR1 is LGHNA and CDR2 is YNFKEQ. The CDR3 coding sequence is TGTGCCAGCAGCCAAGCCAAGCGTTCACCCCTCCACTTT. It yields the protein CASSQAKRSPLHF.

The V and J genes are TRBV11-2 and TRBJ1-1; 8 bases match TRBD1. This CDR3 has 15 residues. Per germline, CDR1 SGHAT and CDR2 FQNNGV. Trimming cost V 0 bases and J 5 bases; bases outside gene matches: 5. CDR3 sequence: CASSLDGQGGTEAFF. The CDR3 bases are TGTGCCAGCAGCTTAGACGGACAGGGCGGGACTGAAGCTTTCTTT.